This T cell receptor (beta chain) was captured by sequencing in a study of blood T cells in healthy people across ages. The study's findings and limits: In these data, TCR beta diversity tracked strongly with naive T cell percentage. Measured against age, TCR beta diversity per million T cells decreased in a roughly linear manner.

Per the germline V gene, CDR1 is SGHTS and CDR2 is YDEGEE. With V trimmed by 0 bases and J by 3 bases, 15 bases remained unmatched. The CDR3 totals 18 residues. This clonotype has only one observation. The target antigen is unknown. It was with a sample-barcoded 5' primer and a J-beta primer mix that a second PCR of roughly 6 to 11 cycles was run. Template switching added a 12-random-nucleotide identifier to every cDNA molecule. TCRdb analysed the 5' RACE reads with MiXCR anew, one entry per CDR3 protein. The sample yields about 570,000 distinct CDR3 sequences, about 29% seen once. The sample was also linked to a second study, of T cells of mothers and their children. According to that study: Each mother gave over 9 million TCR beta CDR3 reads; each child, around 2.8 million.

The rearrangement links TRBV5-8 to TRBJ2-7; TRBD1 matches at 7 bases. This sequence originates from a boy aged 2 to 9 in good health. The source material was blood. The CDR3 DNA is TGTGCCAGCAGCTTGGGGGGGAACCGGGACAGCGCCGACTACGAGCAGTACTTC. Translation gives CASSLGGNRDSADYEQYF.